This T cell receptor beta chain stems from a study of blood T cell repertoires in COVID-19. Overall study context: COVID-19 samples, acute and convalescent, were from the United States, Italy and Spain.

Germline-derived CDR1 and CDR2 are ENHRY and SYGVKD. The V segment lost 8 bases and the J segment 2 bases; nucleotides outside the gene matches: 5. This CDR3 comprises 13 residues. Original data processing: Researchers report that nucleated cell counts were estimated from reference gene primer amplification. Assay: immunoSEQ multiplex PCR; the TCRdb copy retains only in-frame clones and omits some. Clonal size and the V and J genes are those of that table, whereas D and trimming came from the DNA. The sample lists 200,000 to 250,000 clones, around nine tenths occurring once. The chain employs TRBV10-3 and TRBJ1-2; the match to TRBD1 covers 7 bases. The sample consisted of peripheral blood. The receptor was derived from a woman aged 55-69 years with acute or convalescent COVID-19. This CDR3 reads CAISAGQNYGYTF. The CDR3 nucleotides read TGTGCCATCTCGGCGGGACAGAACTATGGCTACACCTTC.